The TCR beta chain described here comes from a study of shared clonotypes between healthy human individuals (dated by TCRdb to about 2020). Some background on the complete study: A few men and a couple of women, aged 18 to 49 years, made up the cohort. Per donor, three plates each were used for CD4 naive and CD4 memory, two for CD8 naive, and one for CD8 memory. The study deeply sequenced blood TCR repertoires of five healthy adults to estimate repertoire size and the extent of clonotype sharing between individuals. To increase sequencing depth and limit assay-specific biases, TCR repertoire library preparation and sequencing were carried out by different laboratories using diverse techniques. Between about 0.9 and 9 billion PBMCs per donor were obtained by leukapheresis. General conclusions and limits of the study: Across several donors, about 5.2% of naive CD4, 3% to 3.5% of naive CD8, roughly 2.3% of memory CD4, and 0.4% of memory CD8 clonotypes were shared. Incomplete sequencing was indicated by rarefaction of sorted-subset datasets, despite the large sequencing depth. The genetic and exposure-history diversity represented was limited by the small number of donors. Pairwise subsampling indicated that sequencing depth was expected to affect the degree of clonotype sharing among donors. Sampling was limited to blood, and TCR repertoires in tissue likely differ from TCR repertoires in blood. Larger estimated clonotype richness was generally found for naive subsets than for memory subsets. Compared with non-shared clonotypes, the clonotypes found in all four sorted-subset donors had higher generation probabilities.

CDR1 and CDR2 are drawn from the germline V gene (reference sequence): MNHEY, SMNVEV. Counted from cysteine to phenylalanine, this CDR3 has 14 amino acids. Here the CDR3 DNA is all that survives: 42 bases in frame from base 1. The V and J ends are trimmed by 5 bases and 4 bases, leaving 15 bases between them. This clone was detected once. The antigen it binds to is not known. Base-call qualities are not available, and no considerably larger clone is one nucleotide away. Using the deep immunoSEQ assay, TCR CDR3 regions were amplified from genomic DNA by multiplex PCR. Extracted genomic DNA from each cell subset was distributed evenly across all wells of several immunoSEQ 96-well plates, and each plate was treated as a replicate. For sorted subsets, roughly 0.2 ug genomic DNA, equal to approximately 30,000 T cell genomes, was loaded into each replicate PCR. The purified libraries were quantified using a Qubit 3.0 fluorometer, sized with a Bioanalyzer 2100, and then quantified again using the KAPA Library Quantification kit. Every immunoSEQ 96-well plate was sequenced on a dedicated single-read 150-cycle Illumina NextSeq 550 flow cell. The authors processed their data as follows. Because the immunoSEQ output held only junctional sequences and lacked quality scores, the filtering could not match the filtering applied to full-length reads. To assign V/J genes and CDR3, sequences were annotated against IMGT germline references using PyIR, a Python wrapper for IgBLAST v1.9. Reads were removed for weak V/J assignments (E-value above 1e-6), missing CDR3, stop codons, out-of-frame junctions, or ambiguous translated residues. V3J clonotypes were defined as sequences sharing the same inferred V gene, J gene, and CDR3 amino acid sequence. The percentage overlap between two repertoires was calculated by dividing the number of shared unique clonotypes by the size of the smaller repertoire. Repertoire richness was assessed with RTK rarefaction, the Chao1 estimator, and Recon v2.1 estimates of unobserved clonotypes. OLGA was used to compute generation probabilities for all TCRbeta clonotypes that the gDNA method yielded from a handful of donors. TCRdb limited this immuneACCESS table to in-frame rearrangements with V and J called. A share of clones is missing; checked studies link under half to unresolved V genes, and the rest is unexplained. V and J calls and clone size are those listed in that table; D and trimming were worked out from the DNA. A total of about 2.2 million clones appear in this sample, 90% to 95% of them only once. Less than 2% of the sample comes from the top ten.

For the CD8 naive samples, CD45RO-negative cells were positively selected for CCR7, yielding a CD45RA+CCR7+ population from which TemRA cells were excluded. Donors were healthy HIV-negative adults with no recently reported acute infections or vaccinations. Every donor was a Caucasian adult living in Nashville, Tennessee, USA. Blood was collected by leukapheresis, and PBMCs were isolated by Ficoll-Histopaque density gradient centrifugation and then cryopreserved in liquid nitrogen vapor phase. Purity and quantity of every magnetically sorted T cell population were checked by analytical flow cytometry. From each sorted fraction, genomic DNA was isolated and quantified by UV absorbance on a Nanodrop 2000c.

The specimen sequenced was naive CD8+ T cells from PBMCs. The cell subset or site label, read with the paper, signifies: CD45RA+CCR7+. The receptor was derived from a man aged 18 to 30 in good health. Some clones in this sample may be carry-over from other donors' samples. Recombination linked TRBV27 to TRBJ2-7; a weak D assignment points to TRBD2 (5 bases agree). The DNA sequence is given as TGTGCCAGCAGTCCCCCTCAGAGCGGTTACGAGCAGTACTTC. Its protein reads: CASSPPQSGYEQYF.